The 8 T cell receptor beta chains below were found in one sample sequenced in a study of cytomegalovirus exposure and HLA in healthy donors. PCR amplification relied on 60 Vbeta primers (plus 13 Jbeta primers). The protocol was immunoSEQ multiplex PCR, while the TCRdb copy is restricted to in-frame clones and leaves out a portion. This sample contains some 130,000 clones. The sample was PBMCs. Receptors originate from a young man in good health and CMV-seronegative.

This chain connects TRBV19 to TRBJ1-1, with 8 bases lining up with TRBD1. The germline CDR1 and CDR2 sequences are LNHDA and SQIVND (reference sequence). Germline trimming cut 7 bases from V and 5 bases from J; bases unmatched to any gene: 9. This CDR3 contains 14 residues. CDR3 loop: CASTDRAEGTEAFF. In DNA, the CDR3 is TGTGCCAGTACGGACAGGGCGGAAGGGACTGAAGCTTTCTTT.

The chain employs TRBV5-1 and TRBJ2-2; the D gene is possibly TRBD2 (5 bases). This CDR3 contains 16 residues. The V end lost 3 bases, the J end lost 0 bases, and 12 bases lay between the germline ends. Germline values: CDR1 SGHRS, CDR2 YFSETQ. CDR3 loop: CASSSTTSANTGELFF. CDR3 DNA: TGCGCCAGCAGCTCCACAACTAGTGCGAACACCGGGGAGCTGTTTTTT.

CDR3 DNA sequence: TGCGCCAGCAGCTGGGGACTAGCGGGGGGCGCTAGGGATGAGCAGTTCTTC. This sequence encodes CASSWGLAGGARDEQFF. V usage is TRBV5-1 and J usage is TRBJ2-1, with 15 nucleotides matching TRBD2. This CDR3 is built from 17 residues. V trimming: 3 bases; J trimming: 8 bases; junction bases outside the gene matches: 9. The germline V gene has CDR1 SGHRS and CDR2 YFSETQ.

This chain links TRBV4-3 with TRBJ2-7, with TRBD2 matching 15 bases. Germline V gives CDR1 LGHNA, CDR2 YSLEER. This CDR3 is built from 17 residues. The V and J ends lost 3 bases and 2 bases, in that order; junction bases with no gene match: 5. For the CDR3, the DNA is TGCGCCAGCAGCCAGGGACTAGCGGGAGGTTTGGCCTACGAGCAGTACTTC. Amino acids: CASSQGLAGGLAYEQYF.

The J gene is TRBJ2-3, the V gene TRBV29-1, with 10 bases fitting TRBD1. The CDR3 runs to 13 residues. Trimming cost V 6 bases and J 8 bases; bases outside gene matches: 8. Germline CDR1 SQVTM, CDR2 ANQGSEA. CDR3 sequence: CSVFRTGGITQYF. The CDR3, as DNA: TGCAGCGTCTTTAGGACAGGGGGGATTACGCAGTATTTT.

V and J are TRBV27 and TRBJ1-5; TRBD1 matches 7 bases. The CDR3 covers 16 residues. Germline V gene lookup returns CDR1 MNHEY and CDR2 SMNVEV (reference sequence). V shed 2 bases, J shed 9 bases, and the junction held 13 bases outside the gene matches. CDR3 sequence reads: CASSLAGTDPVGPQHF. CDR3 coding DNA: TGTGCCAGCAGTTTAGCGGGGACAGACCCTGTGGGGCCCCAGCATTTT.

The genes are TRBV7-8 and TRBJ2-5; weak D call: TRBD1 (6 bases). The end of the DNA fits TRBJ2-7 better, so the J call may be wrong. CDR1 is SGHVS and CDR2 is FQNEAQ in the germline V gene. The CDR3 covers 13 residues. The CDR3 sequence: CASSLRTDYEQYF. The CDR3 region has the DNA TGTGCCAGCAGCTTACGGACAGACTACGAGCAGTACTTC.

The chain couples TRBV11-1 to TRBJ2-3; a weak D match, TRBD2 (6 bases). V gave up 8 bases and J gave up 0 bases, with 9 bases separating them. The germline V gene encodes CDR1 SGHAT and CDR2 FQDESV (reference sequence). This CDR3 has 13 amino acids. CDR3 sequence: CASGGRSTDTQYF. Here the CDR3 DNA reads TGTGCCAGCGGGGGGAGAAGCACAGATACGCAGTATTTT.